This T cell receptor beta chain derives from a study of T cell clonality in common variable immunodeficiency. This clone was seen many times. The CDR3 end is not reached by the read, which stops 3 residues before it; the germline J gene fills it in. This CDR3 is built from 13 residues. The V and J ends lost 4 bases and 2 bases respectively, with 7 bases between them. The germline V gene encodes CDR1 MRHNA and CDR2 SNTAGT. TCRdb keeps only in-frame clones here, not all; method: immunoSEQ multiplex PCR. The sample yields 60,000 to 75,000 clones, without any singletons. Patients and controls were mostly of Caucasian heritage.

The material sequenced was peripheral blood mononuclear cells. The rearrangement links TRBV6-4 to TRBJ2-3; D is uncertain. The source is a person aged 18-70 years in good health. The part of the CDR3 DNA that was read is TGTGCCAGCAGTGGCGGAACCACAGATACG. This gives the protein CASSGGTTDT. The whole CDR3 protein reads CASSGGTTDTQYF.